This T cell receptor (beta chain) was sequenced in a study of response to subunit inactivated influenza vaccine. TCRdb re-derived calls from the RT-PCR reads in MiXCR, one entry per CDR3 protein. Here the sample spans around 530,000 distinct CDR3 sequences, approximately 12% being singletons. Trimming pared 10 bases from V and 4 bases from J, leaving 20 bases between. CDR1 is MDHEN, CDR2 SYDVKM, per germline. This CDR3 region has 15 residues. The rearrangement uses TRBV28 and TRBJ1-5; tentative D call: TRBD1 (6 bases). The sequencing used PBMCs from blood, collected on the day of vaccination. The receptor was derived from a man in his forties or fifties who received an inactivated influenza vaccine. For the CDR3, the DNA is TGTGCCACCGGGACACCCATGTTTGTGAATCAGCCCCAGCATTTT. The encoded protein is CATGTPMFVNQPQHF. Full variable domain (remainder filled in from reference TRBV28 and TRBJ1-5): DVKVTQSSRYLVKRTGEKVFLECVQDMDHENMFWYRQDPGLGLRLIYFSYDVKMKEKGDIPEGYSVSREKKERFSLILESASTNQTSMYLCATGTPMFVNQPQHFGDGTRLSIL.